Listed below are T cell receptor beta chains from one sample, sequenced in a study of cytomegalovirus exposure and HLA in healthy donors. The data were produced by immunoSEQ multiplex PCR, yet TCRdb's version contains in-frame clones alone and is incomplete. Here the sample spans around 150,000 clones, roughly 91% being singletons. Sequencing was carried out using PBMCs. These receptors were obtained from a young woman in good health and CMV-seropositive. Each CDR3 is given with its conserved first and last residue. Fields, in order: D gene, J gene, V gene, clone size, CDR3 protein, CDR3 DNA. The D gene is left open where the match is weak. Clone size is shown for a subset of rows, as once, few, many or a class of expanded clone.

TRBD2 | TRBJ2-2 | TRBV12-5 | . | CASGLLLAGVHTGELFF | TGTGCTAGTGGTTTGCTCCTAGCGGGAGTTCACACCGGGGAGCTGTTTTTT
. | TRBJ2-5 | TRBV29-1 | . | CSVDGGGGETQYF | TGCAGCGTTGACGGGGGAGGGGGAGAGACCCAGTACTTC
TRBD1 | TRBJ1-4 | TRBV18 | . | CASSPRTGKGEKLFF | TGTGCCAGCTCACCTAGGACAGGGAAAGGAGAAAAACTGTTTTTT
. | TRBJ2-5 | TRBV18 | . | CASSTQLQETQYF | TGTGCCAGCTCCACCCAACTCCAAGAGACCCAGTACTTC
TRBD2 | TRBJ2-1 | TRBV19 | . | CATLRGGGYNEQFF | TGTGCCACCCTCCGGGGCGGGGGCTACAATGAGCAGTTCTTC
TRBD2 | TRBJ2-1 | TRBV6-4 | few | CASSDLAGAYNEQFF | TGTGCCAGCAGTGACCTAGCGGGAGCCTACAATGAGCAGTTCTTC
TRBD1 | TRBJ1-5 | TRBV6-5 | . | CASSPTGGSNQPQHF | TGTGCCAGCAGCCCAACAGGGGGTAGCAATCAGCCCCAGCATTTT
TRBD1 | TRBJ1-2 | TRBV29-1 | . | CSVFTGTDKNYGYTF | TGCAGCGTGTTCACGGGGACAGATAAGAACTATGGCTACACCTTC
TRBD2 | TRBJ2-3 | TRBV6-4 | once | CASSEALAGVDTQYF | TGTGCCAGCAGTGAGGCATTAGCGGGAGTAGATACGCAGTATTTT
. | TRBJ2-3 | TRBV30 | . | CAWDPDRPGVSDTQYF | TGTGCCTGGGATCCGGACAGGCCGGGGGTTTCAGATACGCAGTATTTT
. | TRBJ1-2 | TRBV30 | . | CAWRGHSTRGYTF | TGTGCCTGGAGGGGACATTCAACGCGGGGCTACACCTTC
. | TRBJ2-4 | TRBV27 | . | CASSFGGRENIQYF | TGTGCCAGCAGTTTCGGGGGGCGGGAAAACATTCAGTACTTC
TRBD1 | TRBJ1-2 | TRBV19 | . | CASSNSGGPYYGYTF | TGTGCCAGTAGCAACTCAGGGGGCCCCTACTATGGCTACACCTTC
. | TRBJ1-1 | TRBV6-1 | . | CASSTPGRSNTEAFF | TGTGCCAGCAGTACCCCAGGGAGGTCGAACACTGAAGCTTTCTTT
TRBD1 | TRBJ2-1 | TRBV29-1 | . | CSVEGMQGERYNEQFF | TGCAGCGTTGAAGGGATGCAGGGGGAGAGATACAATGAGCAGTTCTTC
. | TRBJ2-5 | TRBV21-1 | . | CASSKASGKETQYF | TGTGCCAGCAGCAAGGCTAGCGGGAAAGAGACCCAGTACTTC
TRBD2 | TRBJ2-7 | TRBV5-4 | . | CASSKISGRIDEQYF | TGTGCCAGCAGCAAGATAAGCGGGAGGATCGACGAGCAGTACTTC
TRBD2 | TRBJ2-7 | TRBV5-8 | few | CASSSGTSGISYEQYF | TGTGCCAGCAGCTCTGGGACTAGCGGTATCTCCTACGAGCAGTACTTC
TRBD2 | TRBJ2-7 | TRBV2 | . | CASLKSGSNEQYF | TGTGCCAGCCTAAAGAGCGGGAGTAACGAGCAGTACTTC
TRBD2 | TRBJ2-3 | TRBV9 | . | CASSVASSGRQDTQYF | TGTGCCAGCAGCGTAGCAAGTAGCGGGAGGCAAGATACGCAGTATTTT
TRBD2 | TRBJ2-3 | TRBV5-1 | . | CASSPGTSGIPSTDTQYF | TGCGCCAGCAGCCCGGGGACTAGCGGGATACCCAGCACAGATACGCAGTATTTT
. | TRBJ1-1 | TRBV2 | . | CASSRDMNTEAFF | TGTGCCAGCAGCCGAGACATGAACACTGAAGCTTTCTTT
. | TRBJ2-7 | TRBV4-1 | . | CASSQDTIRGGGSYEQYF | TGCGCCAGCAGCCAAGACACAATTAGGGGAGGGGGCTCCTACGAGCAGTACTTC